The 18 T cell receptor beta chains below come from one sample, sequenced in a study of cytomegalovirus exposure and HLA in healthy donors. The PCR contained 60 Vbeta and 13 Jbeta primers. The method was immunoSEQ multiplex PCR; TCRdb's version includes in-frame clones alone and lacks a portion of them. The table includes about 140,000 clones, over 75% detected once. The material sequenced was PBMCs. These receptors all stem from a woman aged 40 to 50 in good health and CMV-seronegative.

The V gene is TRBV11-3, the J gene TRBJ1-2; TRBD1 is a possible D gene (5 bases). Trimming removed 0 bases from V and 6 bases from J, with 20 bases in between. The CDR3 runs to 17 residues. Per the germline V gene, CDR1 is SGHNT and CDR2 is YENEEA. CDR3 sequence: CASSLDPGHPSVDGYTF. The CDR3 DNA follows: TGTGCCAGCAGCTTAGACCCCGGACATCCAAGCGTCGATGGCTACACCTTC.

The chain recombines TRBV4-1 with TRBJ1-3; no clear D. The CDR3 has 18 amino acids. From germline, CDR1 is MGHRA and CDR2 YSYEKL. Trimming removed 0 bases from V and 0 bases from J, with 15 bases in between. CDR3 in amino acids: CASSQDPSGGSSGNTIYF. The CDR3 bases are TGCGCCAGCAGCCAAGACCCGTCAGGTGGGAGCTCTGGAAACACCATATATTTT.

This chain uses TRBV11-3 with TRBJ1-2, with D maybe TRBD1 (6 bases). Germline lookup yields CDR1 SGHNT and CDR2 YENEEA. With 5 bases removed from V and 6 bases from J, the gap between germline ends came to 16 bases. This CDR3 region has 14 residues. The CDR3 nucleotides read TGTGCCAGCAGCAGACAACAGGGATTGCATGGCTACACCTTC. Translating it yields CASSRQQGLHGYTF.

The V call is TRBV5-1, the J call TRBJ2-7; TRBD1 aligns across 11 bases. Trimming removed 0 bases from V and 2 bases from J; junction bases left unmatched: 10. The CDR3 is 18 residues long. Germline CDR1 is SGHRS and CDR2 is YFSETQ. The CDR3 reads CASSLGTGGRGGPYEQYF. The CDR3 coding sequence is TGCGCCAGCAGCTTGGGGACAGGGGGCCGGGGAGGGCCCTACGAGCAGTACTTC.

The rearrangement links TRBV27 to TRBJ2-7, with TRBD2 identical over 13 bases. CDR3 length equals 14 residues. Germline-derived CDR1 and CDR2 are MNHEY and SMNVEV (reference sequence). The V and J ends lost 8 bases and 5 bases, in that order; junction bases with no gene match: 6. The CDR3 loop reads CASRGLAGVDEQYF. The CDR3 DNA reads TGTGCCAGCCGAGGACTAGCGGGAGTCGACGAGCAGTACTTC.

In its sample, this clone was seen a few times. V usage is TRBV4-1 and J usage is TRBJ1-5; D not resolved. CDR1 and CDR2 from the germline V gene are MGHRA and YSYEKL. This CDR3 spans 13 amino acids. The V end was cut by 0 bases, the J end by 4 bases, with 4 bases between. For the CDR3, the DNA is TGCGCCAGCAGCCAAGATTCGAATCAGCCCCAGCATTTT. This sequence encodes CASSQDSNQPQHF.

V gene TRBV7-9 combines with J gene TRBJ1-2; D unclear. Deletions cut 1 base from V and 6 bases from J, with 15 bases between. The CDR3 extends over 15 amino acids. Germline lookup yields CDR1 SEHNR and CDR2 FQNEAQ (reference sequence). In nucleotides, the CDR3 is TGTGCCAGCAGCTTAGATTACTCGTCAGCGGATGGCTACACCTTC. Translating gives CASSLDYSSADGYTF. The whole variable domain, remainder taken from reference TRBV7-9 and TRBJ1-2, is DTGVSQNPRHKITKRGQNVTFRCDPISEHNRLYWYRQTLGQGPEFLTYFQNEAQLEKSRLLSDRFSAERPKGSFSTLEIQRTEQGDSAMYLCASSLDYSSADGYTFGSGTRLTVV.

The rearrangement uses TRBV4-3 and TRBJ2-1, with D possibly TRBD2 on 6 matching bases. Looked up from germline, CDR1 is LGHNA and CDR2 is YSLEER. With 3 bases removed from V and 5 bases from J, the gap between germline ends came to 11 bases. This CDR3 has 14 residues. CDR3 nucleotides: TGCGCCAGCAGCCACGGGAGCCTAAACAATGAGCAGTTCTTC. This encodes CASSHGSLNNEQFF.

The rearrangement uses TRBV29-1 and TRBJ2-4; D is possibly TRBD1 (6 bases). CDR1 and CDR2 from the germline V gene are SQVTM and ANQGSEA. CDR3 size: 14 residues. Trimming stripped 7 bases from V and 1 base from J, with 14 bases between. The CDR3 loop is CSGDTTGAKNIQYF. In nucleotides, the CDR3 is TGCAGCGGGGACACAACAGGGGCCAAAAACATTCAGTACTTC.

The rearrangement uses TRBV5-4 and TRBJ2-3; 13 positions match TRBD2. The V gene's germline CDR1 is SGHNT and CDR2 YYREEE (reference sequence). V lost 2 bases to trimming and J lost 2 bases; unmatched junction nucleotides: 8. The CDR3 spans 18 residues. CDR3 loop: CASSFKVTSGRDTDTQYF. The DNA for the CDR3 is TGTGCCAGCAGCTTTAAAGTTACTAGCGGGAGGGACACAGATACGCAGTATTTT.

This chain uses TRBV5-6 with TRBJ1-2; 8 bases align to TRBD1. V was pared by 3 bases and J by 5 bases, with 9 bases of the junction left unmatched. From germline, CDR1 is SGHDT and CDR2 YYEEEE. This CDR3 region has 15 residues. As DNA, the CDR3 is TGTGCCAGCAGCTCCACCGTCCGGGACAGGTATGGCTACACCTTC. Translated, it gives CASSSTVRDRYGYTF.

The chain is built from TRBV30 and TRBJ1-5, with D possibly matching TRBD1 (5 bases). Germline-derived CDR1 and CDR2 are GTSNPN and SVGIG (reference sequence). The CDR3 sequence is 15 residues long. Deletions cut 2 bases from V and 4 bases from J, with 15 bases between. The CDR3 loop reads CAWSKRGTANQPQHF. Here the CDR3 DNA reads TGTGCCTGGAGTAAAAGAGGGACTGCGAATCAGCCCCAGCATTTT.

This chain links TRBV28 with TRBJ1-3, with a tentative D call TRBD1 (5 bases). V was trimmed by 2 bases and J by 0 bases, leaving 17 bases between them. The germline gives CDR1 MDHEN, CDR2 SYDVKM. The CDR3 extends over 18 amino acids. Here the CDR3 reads CASSLTAQTGLSGNTIYF. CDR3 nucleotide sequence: TGTGCCAGCAGTTTAACCGCCCAGACGGGACTCTCTGGAAACACCATATATTTT. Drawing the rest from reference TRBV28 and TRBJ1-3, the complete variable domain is DVKVTQSSRYLVKRTGEKVFLECVQDMDHENMFWYRQDPGLGLRLIYFSYDVKMKEKGDIPEGYSVSREKKERFSLILESASTNQTSMYLCASSLTAQTGLSGNTIYFGEGSWLTVV.

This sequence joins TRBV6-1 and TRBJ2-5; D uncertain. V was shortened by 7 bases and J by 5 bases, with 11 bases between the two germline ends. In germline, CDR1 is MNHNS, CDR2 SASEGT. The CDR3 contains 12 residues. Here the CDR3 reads CASNLLWETQYF. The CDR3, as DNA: TGTGCCAGCAATCTCCTATGGGAGACCCAGTACTTC.

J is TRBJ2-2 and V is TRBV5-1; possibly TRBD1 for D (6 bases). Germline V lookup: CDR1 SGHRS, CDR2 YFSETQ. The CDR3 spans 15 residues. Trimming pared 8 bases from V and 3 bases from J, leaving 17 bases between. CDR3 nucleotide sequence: TGCGCCAGTTCTTACAGGGCGCGGGACACCGGGGAGCTGTTTTTT. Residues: CASSYRARDTGELFF.

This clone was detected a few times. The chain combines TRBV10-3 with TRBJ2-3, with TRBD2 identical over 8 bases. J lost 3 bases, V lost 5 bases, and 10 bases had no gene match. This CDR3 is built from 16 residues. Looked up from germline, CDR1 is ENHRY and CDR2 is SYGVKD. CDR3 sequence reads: CAISRPPSGRTDTQYF. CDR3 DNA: TGTGCCATCAGTAGGCCCCCCAGCGGGAGAACAGATACGCAGTATTTT.

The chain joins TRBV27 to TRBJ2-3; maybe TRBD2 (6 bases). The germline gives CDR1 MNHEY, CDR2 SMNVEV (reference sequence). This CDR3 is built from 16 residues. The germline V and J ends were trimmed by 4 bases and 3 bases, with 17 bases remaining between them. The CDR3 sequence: CASSSPGGPGTDTQYF. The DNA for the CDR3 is TGTGCCAGCAGTTCCCCCGGAGGGCCGGGGACAGATACGCAGTATTTT.

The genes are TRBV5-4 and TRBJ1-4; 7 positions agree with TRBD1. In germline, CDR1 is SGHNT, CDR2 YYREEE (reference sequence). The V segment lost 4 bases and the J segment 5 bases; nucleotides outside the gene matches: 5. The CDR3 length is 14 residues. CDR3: CASSLGGANEKLFF. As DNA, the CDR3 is TGTGCCAGCAGCCTAGGGGGCGCGAATGAAAAACTGTTTTTT.